These 15 T cell receptor beta chains were all obtained from the same sample, sequenced in a study of T cell responses to AZD1222 COVID-19 vaccine. Clones were read by immunoSEQ multiplex PCR, and TCRdb kept only the in-frame ones, dropping some. The table records about 190,000 clones, 85% to 90% of them present only once. The sequences come from peripheral blood, collected on day 0 of MenACWY control vaccination. Receptors originate from an adult in good health.

V gene TRBV28 combines with J gene TRBJ1-2; D is unclear. V was shortened by 2 bases and J by 8 bases, with 9 bases between the two germline ends. The CDR3 runs to 12 residues. The germline CDR1 and CDR2 sequences are MDHEN and SYDVKM. The CDR3: CASSLNSRGYTF. The CDR3 nucleotides read TGTGCCAGCAGTTTAAATTCGAGAGGCTACACCTTC.

The V gene is TRBV1, the J gene TRBJ2-2; TRBD2 is the table's D call and was not checked against the DNA. TRBV1 is a pseudogene segment. The CDR3 has 19 amino acids. The CDR3 DNA is TGCACCAGCAGCTGCATACGATGGTTAGCGGGGGTCATGACCGGGGAGCTGTTTTTT. Encoded protein: CTSSCIRWLAGVMTGELFF.

This clone was found a few times. The chain joins TRBV27 to TRBJ2-3, with D perhaps matching TRBD1 (5 bases). CDR3 length equals 15 residues. The V end lost 6 bases, the J end lost 1 base, and 14 bases lay between the germline ends. In germline, CDR1 is MNHEY, CDR2 SMNVEV (reference sequence). The CDR3, as DNA: TGTGCCAGCAGCAACGAAGGACATGGCACAGATACGCAGTATTTT. Translation gives CASSNEGHGTDTQYF.

This clone was seen a handful of times. The chain recombines TRBV7-3 with TRBJ2-2; 7 nucleotides line up with TRBD1. The CDR3 is 14 residues long. The trim removed 4 bases at V and 4 bases at J, leaving 3 bases unmatched. Germline loops: CDR1 SGHTA, CDR2 FQGTGA. The chain's CDR3 is CASSSGQATGELFF. As DNA, the CDR3 is TGTGCCAGCAGCTCCGGACAGGCCACCGGGGAGCTGTTTTTT.

The CDR3 nucleotides are TGTGCCAGCAGTTTAGAGGGCCGGCAGGCCCAAGCGAGCACAGATACGCAGTATTTT. As protein: CASSLEGRQAQASTDTQYF. This chain connects TRBV28 to TRBJ2-3, with D possibly being TRBD2 (5 bases). The CDR3 totals 19 residues. Trimming stripped 2 bases from V and 0 bases from J, with 21 bases between. Germline V gene sequence: CDR1 MDHEN, CDR2 SYDVKM.

V gene TRBV9 combines with J gene TRBJ1-1; no reliable D call. CDR1 and CDR2 from the germline V gene are SGDLS and YYNGEE. Trimming took 6 bases from V and 4 from J, leaving 19 bases between them. This CDR3 has 15 residues. The CDR3 DNA follows: TGTGCCAGCAACTATTTGCCGAACGAGGGCACTGAAGCTTTCTTT. It specifies CASNYLPNEGTEAFF.

This chain joins TRBV7-2 and TRBJ2-2; either TRBD1 or TRBD2 may fit D (5 bases each). The CDR3 is 16 residues long. V lost 3 bases and J 0 bases, leaving 11 bases between the germline ends. Looked up from germline, CDR1 is SGHTA and CDR2 is FQGNSA. For the CDR3, the DNA is TGTGCCAGCAGCTTTCGAGAGGGACCGAACACCGGGGAGCTGTTTTTT. This encodes CASSFREGPNTGELFF.

V gene TRBV28 combines with J gene TRBJ1-2; D remains ambiguous. Germline CDR1 and CDR2: MDHEN and SYDVKM. The germline V and J ends were trimmed by 6 bases and 7 bases, with 9 bases remaining between them. The CDR3 contains 11 residues. The CDR3 DNA reads TGTGCCAGCAGCCGCCTCTCTGGCTACACCTTC. Translation gives CASSRLSGYTF.

J is TRBJ1-6 and V is TRBV5-1; 8 bases are shared with TRBD1. The CDR3 sequence is 15 residues long. After removal of 2 bases from V and 6 bases from J, the junction contained 4 bases not matched to a gene. CDR1 is SGHRS, CDR2 YFSETQ, per germline. The CDR3 is CASSFQGAGNSPLHF. CDR3 sequence (DNA): TGCGCCAGCAGCTTTCAGGGGGCTGGTAATTCACCCCTCCACTTT. The full variable domain, rest sourced from reference TRBV5-1 and TRBJ1-6, is KAGVTQTPRYLIKTRGQQVTLSCSPISGHRSVSWYQQTPGQGLQFLFEYFSETQRNKGNFPGRFSGRQFSNSRSEMNVSTLELGDSALYLCASSFQGAGNSPLHFGNGTRLTVT.

This rearrangement joins TRBV5-4 to TRBJ2-3, with D perhaps being TRBD1 or TRBD2 (6 bases each). Trimming stripped 1 base from V and 0 bases from J, with 12 bases between. This CDR3 is 16 amino acids long. Germline assignment: CDR1 SGHNT and CDR2 YYREEE (reference sequence). CDR3 sequence: CASSLFTGASTDTQYF. DNA for the CDR3: TGTGCCAGCAGCTTGTTTACGGGGGCTAGCACAGATACGCAGTATTTT.

This clone was seen more than once but under ten times. V gene TRBV19 combines with J gene TRBJ2-7; 9 bases align to TRBD1. V was clipped by 6 bases and J by 2 bases; unmatched bases: 5. The germline V gene has CDR1 LNHDA and CDR2 SQIVND (reference sequence). The CDR3 totals 14 residues. CDR3 region: CASSLRQGAYEQYF. Here the CDR3 DNA reads TGTGCCAGTAGCCTTAGACAGGGGGCCTACGAGCAGTACTTC.

This clone was found a few times. The V gene is TRBV19, the J gene TRBJ2-6; the match to TRBD1 covers 7 bases. The J segment lost 0 bases and the V segment lost 5 bases, leaving 4 bases of the junction unmatched. The CDR3 is 16 residues long. Germline loops: CDR1 LNHDA, CDR2 SQIVND (reference sequence). Written as DNA, the CDR3 is TGTGCCAGTAGTCAAACAGGGGTCTCTGGGGCCAACGTCCTGACTTTC. It specifies CASSQTGVSGANVLTF.

The DNA for the CDR3 is TGCGCCAGCAGCCAAGAGCAGGGACCCGGGGAGCTGTTTTTT. It is translated as CASSQEQGPGELFF. V usage is TRBV4-3 and J usage is TRBJ2-2; TRBD1 or TRBD2 may be the D gene (5 bases each). The CDR3 runs to 14 residues. CDR1 is LGHNA and CDR2 is YSLEER in the germline V gene. The germline V and J ends were trimmed by 0 bases and 6 bases, with 8 bases remaining between them.

This clone has a handful of counts. The rearrangement joins TRBV6-4 to TRBJ2-3; possibly TRBD2 for D (6 bases). The V end lost 10 bases, the J end lost 2 bases, and 13 bases lay between the germline ends. Germline CDR1 is MRHNA and CDR2 is SNTAGT. CDR3 length: 13 amino acids. The CDR3 sequence: CATGDGDTDTQYF. In DNA, the CDR3 is TGTGCCACGGGGGACGGGGACACAGATACGCAGTATTTT.

The chain has TRBV11-2 and TRBJ2-1, with 10 bases fitting TRBD1. Germline V gives CDR1 SGHAT, CDR2 FQNNGV. The CDR3 spans 14 residues. Trimming at V came to 10 bases and at J to 4 bases, leaving 7 bases not matched to a gene. CDR3 loop: CATTRDRGYNEQFF. The CDR3 region has the DNA TGTGCCACCACCCGGGACAGGGGATACAATGAGCAGTTCTTC.